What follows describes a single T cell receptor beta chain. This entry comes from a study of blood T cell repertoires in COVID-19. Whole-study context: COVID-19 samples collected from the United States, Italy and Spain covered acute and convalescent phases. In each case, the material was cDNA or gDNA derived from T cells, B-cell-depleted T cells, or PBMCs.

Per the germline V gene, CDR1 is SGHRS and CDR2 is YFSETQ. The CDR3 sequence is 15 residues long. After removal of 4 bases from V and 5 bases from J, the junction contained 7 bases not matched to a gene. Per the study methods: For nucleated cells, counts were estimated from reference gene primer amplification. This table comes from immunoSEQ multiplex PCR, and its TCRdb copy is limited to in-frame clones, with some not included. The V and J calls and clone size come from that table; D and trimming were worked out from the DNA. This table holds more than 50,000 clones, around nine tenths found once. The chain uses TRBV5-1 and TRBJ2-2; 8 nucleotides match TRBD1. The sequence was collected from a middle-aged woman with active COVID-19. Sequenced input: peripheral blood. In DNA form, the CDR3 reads TGCGCCAGCAGCATGATCCAGGGGGCGACCGGGGAGCTGTTTTTT. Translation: CASSMIQGATGELFF.